This entry concerns a single T cell receptor beta chain. Generated by immunoSEQ multiplex PCR, the TCRdb table keeps only in-frame clones and is missing some. Here the sample spans about 190,000 clones, around four fifths being singletons. This sample was included in a study of blood T cell repertoires in COVID-19. Looking at the study overall: Material from acute and convalescent COVID-19 was sourced from the United States, Italy and Spain. T cells, B-cell-depleted T cells, or PBMCs provided the cDNA or gDNA that served as material.

Germline assignment: CDR1 SEHNR and CDR2 FQNEAQ (reference sequence). Trimming took off 4 bases at V and 4 bases at J, with 16 bases between the two ends. The CDR3 has 15 amino acids. This clonotype was sampled from a human donor in a cohort sampled during active COVID-19. The V gene is TRBV7-9, the J gene TRBJ1-2; D possibly corresponds to TRBD1 (5 bases). Sequencing used peripheral blood. CDR3 sequence: CASSSQQVVRYGYTF. The CDR3 region has the DNA TGTGCCAGCAGCTCACAACAGGTCGTGCGCTATGGCTACACCTTC.